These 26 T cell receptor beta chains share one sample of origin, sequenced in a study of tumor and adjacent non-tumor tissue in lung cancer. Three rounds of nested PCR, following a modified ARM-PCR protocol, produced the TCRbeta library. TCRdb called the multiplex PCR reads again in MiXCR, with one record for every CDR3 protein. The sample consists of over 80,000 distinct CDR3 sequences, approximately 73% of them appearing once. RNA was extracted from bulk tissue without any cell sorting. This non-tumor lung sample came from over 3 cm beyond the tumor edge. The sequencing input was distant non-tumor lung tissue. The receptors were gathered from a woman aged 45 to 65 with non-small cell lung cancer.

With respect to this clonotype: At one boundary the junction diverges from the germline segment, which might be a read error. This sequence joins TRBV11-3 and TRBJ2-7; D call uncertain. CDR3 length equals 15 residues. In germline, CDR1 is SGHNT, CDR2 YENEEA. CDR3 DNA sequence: TGTGTCAGCAGCCCCCTTGAAGGAGTGTGGTGCAAGCAGTACTTC. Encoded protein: CVSSPLEGVWCKQYF.

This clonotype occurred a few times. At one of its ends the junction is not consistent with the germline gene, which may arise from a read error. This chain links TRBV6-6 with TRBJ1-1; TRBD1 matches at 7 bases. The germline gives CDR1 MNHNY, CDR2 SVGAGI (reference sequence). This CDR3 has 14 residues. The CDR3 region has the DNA TGTACCAGCAGTTCCCGAGGGACAGTCAGTTCGGCTTTCTTT. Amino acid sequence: CTSSSRGTVSSAFF.

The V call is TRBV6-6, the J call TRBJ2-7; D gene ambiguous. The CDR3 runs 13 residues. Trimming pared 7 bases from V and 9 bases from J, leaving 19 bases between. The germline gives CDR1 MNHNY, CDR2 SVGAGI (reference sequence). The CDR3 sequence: CASMGIGVHGQYF. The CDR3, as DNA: TGTGCCAGCATGGGAATTGGTGTGCACGGGCAGTACTTC.

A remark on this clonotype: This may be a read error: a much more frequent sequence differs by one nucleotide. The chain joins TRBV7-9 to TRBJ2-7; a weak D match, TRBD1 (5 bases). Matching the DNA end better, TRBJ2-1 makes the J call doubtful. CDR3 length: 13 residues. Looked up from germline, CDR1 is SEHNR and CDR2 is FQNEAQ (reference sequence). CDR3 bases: TGTGCCAGCAGCTCGGCGTGGTGGGGCGTGCAGTTCTTC. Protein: CASSSAWWGVQFF.

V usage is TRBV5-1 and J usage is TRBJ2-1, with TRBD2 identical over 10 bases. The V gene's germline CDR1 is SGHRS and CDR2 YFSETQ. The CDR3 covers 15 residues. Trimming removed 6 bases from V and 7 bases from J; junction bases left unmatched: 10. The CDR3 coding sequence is TGCGCCAGCAAGAGGACTAGCGGTACACAAAATGAGCAGTTCTTC. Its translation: CASKRTSGTQNEQFF.

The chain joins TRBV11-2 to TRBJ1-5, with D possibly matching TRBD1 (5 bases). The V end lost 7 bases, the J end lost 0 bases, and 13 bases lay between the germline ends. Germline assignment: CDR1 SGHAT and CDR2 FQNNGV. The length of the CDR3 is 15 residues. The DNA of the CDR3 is TGTGCCAGCAAAGCGGGGGGGGTTAGCAATCAGCCCCAGCATTTT. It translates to CASKAGGVSNQPQHF.

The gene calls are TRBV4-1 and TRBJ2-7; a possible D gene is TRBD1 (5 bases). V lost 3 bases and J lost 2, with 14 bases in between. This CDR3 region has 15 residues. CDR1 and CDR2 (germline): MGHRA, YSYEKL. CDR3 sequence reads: CASSHRQSTPYEQYF. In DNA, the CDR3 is TGCGCCAGCAGCCATAGACAGTCGACCCCCTACGAGCAGTACTTC.

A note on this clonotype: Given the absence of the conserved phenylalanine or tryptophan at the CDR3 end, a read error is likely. For the CDR3, the DNA is TGTGCCAGCAGTCATTACCGGGGGACGGGCACAGATACACAGTATTAT. Its translation is CASSHYRGTGTDTQYY. The chain links TRBV6-5 to TRBJ2-3; TRBD2 might be the D (6 bases). Germline assignment: CDR1 MNHEY and CDR2 SVGAGI. This CDR3 contains 16 residues.

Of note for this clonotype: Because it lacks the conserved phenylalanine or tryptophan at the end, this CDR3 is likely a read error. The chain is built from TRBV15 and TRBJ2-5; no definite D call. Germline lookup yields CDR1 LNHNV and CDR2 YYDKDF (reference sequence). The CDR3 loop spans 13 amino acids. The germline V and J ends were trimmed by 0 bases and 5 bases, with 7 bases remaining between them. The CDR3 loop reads CATSRDNVETQYS. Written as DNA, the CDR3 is TGTGCCACCAGCAGAGATAACGTTGAGACCCAGTACTCC.

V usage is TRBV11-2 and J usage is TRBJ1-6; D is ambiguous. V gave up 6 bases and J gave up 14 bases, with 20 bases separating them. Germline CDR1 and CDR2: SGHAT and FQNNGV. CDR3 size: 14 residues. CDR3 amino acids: CASSTERRRDTLHF. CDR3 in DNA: TGTGCCAGCAGTACAGAGCGTAGGCGCGACACCCTCCACTTT.

The CDR3: CAYSQVGGRGTEAFF. CDR3 nucleotides: TGCGCCTACAGCCAAGTTGGGGGGCGAGGGACTGAAGCTTTCTTT. This rearrangement joins TRBV4-1 to TRBJ1-1; D perhaps matches TRBD1 (6 bases). The CDR3 is 15 residues long. The V end was cut by 11 bases, the J end by 5 bases, with 24 bases between. Germline V lookup: CDR1 MGHRA, CDR2 YSYEKL.

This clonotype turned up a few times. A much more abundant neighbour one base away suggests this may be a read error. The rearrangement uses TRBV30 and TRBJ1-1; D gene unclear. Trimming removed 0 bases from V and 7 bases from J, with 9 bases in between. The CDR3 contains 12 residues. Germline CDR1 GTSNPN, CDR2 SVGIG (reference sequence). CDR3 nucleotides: TGTGCCTGGAGTGTGATACGGGTTGAAGCTTTCTTT. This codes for CAWSVIRVEAFF.

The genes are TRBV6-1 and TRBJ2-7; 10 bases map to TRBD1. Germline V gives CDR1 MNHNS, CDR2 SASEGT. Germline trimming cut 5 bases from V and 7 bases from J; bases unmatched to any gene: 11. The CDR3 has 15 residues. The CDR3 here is CASSSPGQGFGEQYF. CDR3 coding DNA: TGTGCCAGCAGTTCTCCGGGACAGGGGTTTGGGGAGCAGTACTTC.

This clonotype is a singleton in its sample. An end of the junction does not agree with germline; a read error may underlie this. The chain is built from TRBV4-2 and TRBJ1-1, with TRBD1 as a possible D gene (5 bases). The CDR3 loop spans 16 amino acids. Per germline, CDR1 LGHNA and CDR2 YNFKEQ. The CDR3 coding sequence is TGTGCCAGCAGCCCTCGTGACAGCCCTTTGAAGACTGAAGCTTTCTTT. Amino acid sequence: CASSPRDSPLKTEAFF.

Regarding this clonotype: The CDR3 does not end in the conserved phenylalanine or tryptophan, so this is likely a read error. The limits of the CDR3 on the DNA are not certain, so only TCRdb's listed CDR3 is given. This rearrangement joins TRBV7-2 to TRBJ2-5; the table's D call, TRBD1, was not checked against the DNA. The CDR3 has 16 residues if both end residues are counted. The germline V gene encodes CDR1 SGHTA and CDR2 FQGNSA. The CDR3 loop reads CTSSLGSTGALETQYV.

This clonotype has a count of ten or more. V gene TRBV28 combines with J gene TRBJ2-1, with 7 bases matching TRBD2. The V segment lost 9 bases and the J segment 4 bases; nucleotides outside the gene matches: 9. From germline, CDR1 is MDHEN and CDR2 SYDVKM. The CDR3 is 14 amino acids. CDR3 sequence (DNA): TGTGCCAGTCTTGAGACCGGGGGGTACAATGAGCAGTTCTTC. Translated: CASLETGGYNEQFF.

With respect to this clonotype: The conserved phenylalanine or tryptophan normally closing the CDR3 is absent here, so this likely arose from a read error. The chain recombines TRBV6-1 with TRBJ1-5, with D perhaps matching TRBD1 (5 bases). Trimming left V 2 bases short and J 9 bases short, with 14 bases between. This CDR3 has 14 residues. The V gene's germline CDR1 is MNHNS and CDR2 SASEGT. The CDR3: CASSESGLDPPQHC. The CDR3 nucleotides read TGTGCCAGCAGTGAATCGGGGCTTGATCCGCCCCAGCATTGT.

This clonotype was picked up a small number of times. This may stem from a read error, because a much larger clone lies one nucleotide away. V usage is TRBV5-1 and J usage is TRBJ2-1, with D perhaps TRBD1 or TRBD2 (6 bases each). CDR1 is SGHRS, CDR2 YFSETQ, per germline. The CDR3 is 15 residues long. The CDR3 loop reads CAGSLAWGASDEQFF. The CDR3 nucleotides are TGCGCCGGCAGCTTGGCATGGGGGGCGAGCGATGAGCAGTTCTTC.

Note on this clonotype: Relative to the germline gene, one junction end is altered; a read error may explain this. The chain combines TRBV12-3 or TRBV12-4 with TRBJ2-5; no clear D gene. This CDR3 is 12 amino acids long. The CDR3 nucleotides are TGTGCCAGCAGTATTTCCAAGGAGACCCAGTATTTC. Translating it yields CASSISKETQYF.

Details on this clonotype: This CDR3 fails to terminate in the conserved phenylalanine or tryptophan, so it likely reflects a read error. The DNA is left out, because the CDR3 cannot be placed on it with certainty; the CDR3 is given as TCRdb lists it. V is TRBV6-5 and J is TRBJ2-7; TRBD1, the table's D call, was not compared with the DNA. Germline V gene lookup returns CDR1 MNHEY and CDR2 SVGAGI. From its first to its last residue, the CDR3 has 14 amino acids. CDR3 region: CASSYRDRSDEQYI.

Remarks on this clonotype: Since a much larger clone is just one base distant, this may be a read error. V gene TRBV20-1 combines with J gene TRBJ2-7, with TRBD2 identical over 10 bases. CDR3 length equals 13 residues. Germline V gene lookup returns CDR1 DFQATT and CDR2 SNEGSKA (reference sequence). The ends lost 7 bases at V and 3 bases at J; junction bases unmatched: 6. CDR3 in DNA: TGCAGTGTTAGTCCTAGCGGGAGCTACGAGCAGTACTTC. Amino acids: CSVSPSGSYEQYF.

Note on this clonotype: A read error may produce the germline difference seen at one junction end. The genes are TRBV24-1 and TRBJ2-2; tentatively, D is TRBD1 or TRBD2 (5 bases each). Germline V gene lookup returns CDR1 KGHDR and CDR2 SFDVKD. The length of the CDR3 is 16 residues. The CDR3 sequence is CATSDLPPANTRELFF. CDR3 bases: TGTGCCACCAGTGATTTGCCCCCGGCGAACACCAGGGAGCTATTTTTT.

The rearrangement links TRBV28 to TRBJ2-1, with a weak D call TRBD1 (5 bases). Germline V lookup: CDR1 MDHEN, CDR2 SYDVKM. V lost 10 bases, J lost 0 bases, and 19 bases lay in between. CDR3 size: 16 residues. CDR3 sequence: CANRGMTQSSYNEQFF. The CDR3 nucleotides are TGTGCCAATAGGGGCATGACTCAAAGCTCCTACAATGAGCAGTTCTTC.

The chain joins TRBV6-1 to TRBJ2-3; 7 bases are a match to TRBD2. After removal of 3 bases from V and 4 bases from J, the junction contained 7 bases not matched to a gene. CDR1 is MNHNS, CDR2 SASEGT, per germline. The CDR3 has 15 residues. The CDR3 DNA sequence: TGTGCCAGCAGTGAGAGGTTGGGAGGGGCAGATACGCAGTATTTT. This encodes CASSERLGGADTQYF.

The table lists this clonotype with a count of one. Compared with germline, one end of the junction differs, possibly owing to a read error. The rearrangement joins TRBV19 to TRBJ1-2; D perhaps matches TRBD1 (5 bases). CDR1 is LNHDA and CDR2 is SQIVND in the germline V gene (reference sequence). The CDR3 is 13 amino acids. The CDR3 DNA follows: TGTACCAGTAGTATCCTACAGGATTTTGGCTACACCTTC. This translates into CTSSILQDFGYTF.

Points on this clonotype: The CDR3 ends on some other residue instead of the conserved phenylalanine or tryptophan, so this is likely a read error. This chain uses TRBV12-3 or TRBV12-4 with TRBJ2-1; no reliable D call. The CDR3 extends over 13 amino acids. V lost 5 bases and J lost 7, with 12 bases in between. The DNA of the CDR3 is TGTGCCAGCAGTGAGACCGCATGGAATGAGCAGTTCTCC. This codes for CASSETAWNEQFS.